This TCR beta chain was obtained from a study of CD4 T cells in relation to SARS-CoV-2 and coronaviruses. The CDR3 is 14 amino acids. J was trimmed by 8 bases and V by 5 bases; bases with no gene match: 10. The germline CDR1 and CDR2 sequences are SGHRS and YFSETQ. The table came from immunoSEQ multiplex PCR; TCRdb's copy has only in-frame clones and leaves some out. The data contain 9,000 to 15,000 clones, more than 75% of them seen just once; the ten biggest clones take up 13%. Remarks on this clone: Its antigen is not known.

Before the COVID-19 pandemic, during about 2010-2019, CD4+ T cells were taken from unexposed donors. CD4+ T cells were isolated from the cells after about nine days of culture. The gene calls are TRBV5-1 and TRBJ2-1; 7 nucleotides agree with TRBD2. The sample taken for sequencing was CD4+ T cells from PBMCs, cultured in vitro. The TCR was taken from a human donor in good health. CDR3 sequence reads: CASRVSGHEDEQFF. In DNA, the CDR3 is TGCGCCAGCAGAGTTAGCGGGCACGAGGATGAGCAGTTCTTC. The whole variable domain, remainder taken from reference TRBV5-1 and TRBJ2-1, is KAGVTQTPRYLIKTRGQQVTLSCSPISGHRSVSWYQQTPGQGLQFLFEYFSETQRNKGNFPGRFSGRQFSNSRSEMNVSTLELGDSALYLCASRVSGHEDEQFFGPGTRLTVL.